These 24 T cell receptor beta chains were sequenced from one sample in a study of T cells in Graves' hyperthyroidism and ophthalmopathy. RNA transcripts provided the source from which TCR beta CDR3 regions were amplified. The TCR CDR3 first-round RT-PCR relied on the HTBI primer set. TCRdb re-called the multiplex PCR reads through MiXCR, storing one row per CDR3 protein. The table includes some 510,000 distinct CDR3 sequences, around 20% detected once. Sequencing used blood. Receptors originate from a man aged 18 to 29 with Graves' hyperthyroidism.

This clonotype was found a few times. This sequence joins TRBV12-3 or TRBV12-4 and TRBJ1-6; D not certain. This CDR3 has 13 amino acids. Deletions cut 2 bases from V and 8 bases from J, with 7 bases between. The CDR3 nucleotides read TGTGCCAGCAGTTTACTGGCGCATTCACCCCTCCACTTT. Translated: CASSLLAHSPLHF.

The rearrangement links TRBV12-3 or TRBV12-4 to TRBJ1-2; tentative D call: TRBD1 (5 bases). The CDR3 is made up of 18 amino acids. Trimming shortened V by 4 bases and J by 5 bases, and 26 bases separated the two germline ends. The CDR3 DNA reads as TGTGCCAGCAGTTCCCCCGGGGCCCACCTAGGGTCCGCTTATGGCTACACCTTC. Translated, it gives CASSSPGAHLGSAYGYTF.

This clonotype was detected a few times. This rearrangement joins TRBV20-1 to TRBJ1-6, with D possibly being TRBD1 (5 bases). Germline V CDR1 and CDR2: DFQATT, SNEGSKA (reference sequence). The germline V and J ends were trimmed by 6 bases and 5 bases, with 14 bases remaining between them. The CDR3 runs 14 residues. DNA of the CDR3: TGCAGTGCCGGGGCGAGGGGAAATAATTCACCCCTCCACTTT. Protein product: CSAGARGNNSPLHF.

At least ten counts were recorded for this clonotype. This chain connects TRBV25-1 to TRBJ2-4; D remains unclear. The CDR3 length is 12 residues. V lost 6 bases to trimming and J lost 6 bases, with 9 bases between them. Germline-derived CDR1 and CDR2 are MGHDK and SYGVNS. DNA for the CDR3: TGTGCCAGCAGGGCCTCAGGAAACATTCAGTACTTC. It is translated as CASRASGNIQYF. The entire variable domain, with the rest obtained from reference TRBV25-1 and TRBJ2-4, is as follows: EADIYQTPRYLVIGTGKKITLECSQTMGHDKMYWYQQDPGMELHLIHYSYGVNSTEKGDLSSESTVSRIRTEHFPLTLESARPSHTSQYLCASRASGNIQYFGAGTRLSVL.

This clonotype was counted only a few times. V gene TRBV4-1 combines with J gene TRBJ1-1, with no clear D. This CDR3 contains 13 residues. CDR1 is MGHRA, CDR2 YSYEKL, per germline. With 0 bases removed from V and 4 bases from J, the gap between germline ends came to 6 bases. The CDR3 bases are TGCGCCAGCAGCCAAGAAATGGCCACTGAAGCTTTCTTT. As protein: CASSQEMATEAFF.

The rearrangement joins TRBV6-5 to TRBJ2-7; the D is unclear. Per the germline V gene, CDR1 is MNHEY and CDR2 is SVGAGI. V lost 4 bases and J lost 2, with 15 bases in between. This CDR3 is 15 amino acids long. CDR3 in amino acids: CASSSGTSWAYEQYF. In nucleotides, the CDR3 is TGTGCCAGCAGTTCCGGAACGAGCTGGGCCTACGAGCAGTACTTC.

CDR3 nucleotide sequence: TGCGCCAGCAGCCCCATCGGACAGGGTTTCGCTGAAGCTTTCTTT. Amino acid sequence: CASSPIGQGFAEAFF. V gene TRBV5-1 combines with J gene TRBJ1-1; TRBD1 aligns across 8 bases. CDR1 and CDR2 (germline): SGHRS, YFSETQ. The CDR3 is 15 residues long. The V gene end was trimmed by 4 bases and the J gene end by 6 bases; junction bases not matched to a gene: 11.

This clonotype appeared many times. This CDR3 reads CSARVGSTDYGYTF. CDR3 coding DNA: TGCAGTGCTAGGGTAGGGTCGACGGACTATGGCTACACCTTC. The chain combines TRBV20-1 with TRBJ1-2; the D is unclear. Looked up from germline, CDR1 is DFQATT and CDR2 is SNEGSKA (reference sequence). The CDR3 has 14 amino acids. Trimming cost V 3 bases and J 3 bases, with 14 bases left between them.

This clonotype was recorded many times. This rearrangement joins TRBV5-1 to TRBJ2-5; D is unclear. V was clipped by 4 bases and J by 3 bases, with 16 bases between them. The CDR3 has 15 amino acids. Per germline, CDR1 SGHRS and CDR2 YFSETQ. The CDR3 here is CASSDPVPREETQYF. The CDR3 bases are TGCGCCAGCAGCGACCCCGTCCCACGCGAAGAGACCCAGTACTTC.

The genes are TRBV3-1 and TRBJ2-6; D may correspond to TRBD1 or TRBD2 (5 bases each). V was pared by 0 bases and J by 3 bases, with 9 bases between. CDR1 LGHDT and CDR2 YNNKEL come from the germline V gene (reference sequence). This CDR3 comprises 16 residues. CDR3 in amino acids: CASSQEEGFGANVLTF. CDR3 DNA sequence: TGTGCCAGCAGCCAAGAAGAGGGGTTTGGGGCCAACGTCCTGACTTTC.

This clonotype has a count of ten or more. The chain recombines TRBV2 with TRBJ1-1, with 11 nucleotides matching TRBD1. V trimming: 6 bases; J trimming: 6 bases; junction bases outside the gene matches: 3. From germline, CDR1 is SNHLY and CDR2 FYNNEI. This CDR3 has 13 residues. CDR3 nucleotides: TGTGCCAGCAGCGGACAGGGGGCCGCTGAAGCTTTCTTT. Amino acid sequence: CASSGQGAAEAFF. Combining the CDR3 with reference TRBV2 and TRBJ1-1 gives the whole variable domain EPEVTQTPSHQVTQMGQEVILRCVPISNHLYFYWYRQILGQKVEFLVSFYNNEISEKSEIFDDQFSVERPDGSNFTLKIRSTKLEDSAMYFCASSGQGAAEAFFGQGTRLTVV.

This chain links TRBV4-2 with TRBJ2-7, with D possibly TRBD2 on 7 matching bases. V was pared by 2 bases and J by 5 bases, with 10 bases between. Germline loops: CDR1 LGHNA, CDR2 YNFKEQ. CDR3 size: 13 residues. CDR3 nucleotides: TGTGCCAGCAGCCAACAGGGGAGGGACGAGCAGTACTTC. It codes for CASSQQGRDEQYF.

Many counts were recorded for this clonotype. The CDR3 is CASSLIGGGYEQYF. CDR3 in DNA: TGTGCCAGCAGTTTAATCGGCGGCGGCTACGAGCAGTACTTC. V gene TRBV12-3 or TRBV12-4 combines with J gene TRBJ2-7; the D is unclear. Trimming shortened V by 2 bases and J by 3 bases, and 11 bases separated the two germline ends. The CDR3 is 14 amino acids.

V usage is TRBV4-2 and J usage is TRBJ2-1; 9 bases are shared with TRBD2. The V gene's germline CDR1 is LGHNA and CDR2 YNFKEQ. The CDR3 is made up of 17 amino acids. The ends lost 1 base at V and 3 bases at J; junction bases unmatched: 7. The CDR3 DNA follows: TGTGCCAGCAGCCAAGCCCGAGCGGGGGGCCGCTACAATGAGCAGTTCTTC. It yields the protein CASSQARAGGRYNEQFF.

This clonotype was seen ten or more times. This chain uses TRBV6-2 or TRBV6-3 with TRBJ1-2; D remains unclear. The CDR3 has 13 residues. The V gene lost 5 bases and the J gene lost 8 bases, with 15 bases spanning the gap. Germline V gene sequence: CDR1 MNHEY, CDR2 SVGEGT. CDR3: CASSTGRVRGYTF. Here the CDR3 DNA reads TGTGCCAGCAGTACCGGACGGGTCCGAGGCTACACCTTC.

A few counts support this clonotype. The chain couples TRBV5-6 to TRBJ2-2; 11 nucleotides match TRBD2. J gave up 1 base and V 3 bases, and 2 bases lay outside the gene matches. The CDR3 runs 16 residues. Germline V CDR1 and CDR2: SGHDT, YYEEEE. The CDR3 DNA sequence: TGTGCCAGCAGCTGGGGGACTAGCGGGAACACCGGGGAGCTGTTTTTT. Translation gives CASSWGTSGNTGELFF. The variable domain in full, completed from reference TRBV5-6 and TRBJ2-2, reads DAGVTQSPTHLIKTRGQQVTLRCSPKSGHDTVSWYQQALGQGPQFIFQYYEEEERQRGNFPDRFSGHQFPNYSSELNVNALLLGDSALYLCASSWGTSGNTGELFFGEGSRLTVL.

This clonotype was detected only a few times. The V and J genes are TRBV6-1 and TRBJ1-1, with unresolved D. The V end lost 8 bases, the J end lost 1 base, and 11 bases lay between the germline ends. Per the germline V gene, CDR1 is MNHNS and CDR2 is SASEGT. This CDR3 contains 13 residues. DNA of the CDR3: TGTGCCAGCGTGAAACTCACGAACACTGAAGCTTTCTTT. This encodes CASVKLTNTEAFF.

This clonotype has ten or more counts. The rearrangement links TRBV10-3 to TRBJ1-5, with unresolved D. Germline values: CDR1 ENHRY, CDR2 SYGVKD. The CDR3 covers 12 residues. Trimming took 2 bases from V and 6 from J, leaving 5 bases between them. The CDR3 DNA follows: TGTGCCATCAGTGAGAATAGTCAGCCCCAGCATTTT. This translates into CAISENSQPQHF.

This clonotype occurred many times. The chain recombines TRBV29-1 with TRBJ1-2; TRBD1 aligns across 10 bases. With 4 bases clipped from V and 6 bases from J, the junction kept 5 bases outside the gene matches. The CDR3 sequence is 13 residues long. Germline V gives CDR1 SQVTM, CDR2 ANQGSEA. The CDR3 region is CSVGTGGRDGYTF. For the CDR3, the DNA is TGCAGCGTTGGGACAGGGGGTAGGGATGGCTACACCTTC.

This clonotype came up many times. The chain employs TRBV5-6 and TRBJ1-6, with 8 bases lining up with TRBD1. Per germline, CDR1 SGHDT and CDR2 YYEEEE. V trimming: 4 bases; J trimming: 10 bases; junction bases outside the gene matches: 4. This CDR3 contains 13 residues. For the CDR3, the DNA is TGTGCCAGCAGCCCAGGGGGCAACTCACCCCTCCACTTT. Its protein product is CASSPGGNSPLHF.

This clonotype was recorded at least ten times. This chain uses TRBV12-3 or TRBV12-4 with TRBJ2-2, with TRBD1 identical over 8 bases. The CDR3 is 15 amino acids. V lost 3 bases to trimming and J lost 4 bases; unmatched junction nucleotides: 4. The CDR3 region is CASSFQGAGTGELFF. The CDR3 nucleotides are TGTGCCAGCAGTTTCCAGGGGGCGGGCACCGGGGAGCTGTTTTTT.

This clonotype was recorded at least ten times. This chain connects TRBV2 to TRBJ1-3, with TRBD1 matching over 7 bases. The V gene end was trimmed by 3 bases and the J gene end by 4 bases; junction bases not matched to a gene: 9. The germline V gene has CDR1 SNHLY and CDR2 FYNNEI. The CDR3 extends over 16 amino acids. The CDR3 bases are TGTGCCAGCAGTGACCCGGACAGGAGGACGGGAAACACCATATATTTT. Translating it yields CASSDPDRRTGNTIYF.

This sequence joins TRBV6-4 and TRBJ2-2; D is unresolved. Germline V gene sequence: CDR1 MRHNA, CDR2 SNTAGT. The V and J ends lost 0 bases and 2 bases respectively, with 7 bases between them. This CDR3 is built from 15 residues. CDR3 residues: CASSDSVENTGELFF. CDR3 bases: TGTGCCAGCAGTGACTCGGTAGAAAACACCGGGGAGCTGTTTTTT.

This chain uses TRBV29-1 with TRBJ1-2, with D hard to call. Germline lookup yields CDR1 SQVTM and CDR2 ANQGSEA. The CDR3 length is 10 residues. Trimming took off 5 bases at V and 10 bases at J, with 11 bases between the two ends. DNA of the CDR3: TGCAGCGTTTTTGGCTCTGCCTACACCTTC. Protein sequence: CSVFGSAYTF.